Below are 22 T cell receptor beta chains sequenced from a single sample in a study of Ad26.COV2.S vaccination and SARS-CoV-2 variants. Produced via immunoSEQ multiplex PCR; TCRdb's table is partial and in-frame only. The repertoire holds approximately 300,000 clones, with more than 70% as singletons. Regarding treatment: 15 to 20 received Ad26.COV2.S at low or high dose, single or two shots; roughly five received placebo; per-sample allocation not given. Each sample was drawn 63 days after the first injection (of vaccine or placebo). The source material was peripheral blood, sampled in a trial of Ad26.COV2.S vaccine versus placebo. These receptors originate from a person between 18 and 65 years old who received the Ad26.COV2.S COVID-19 vaccine or a placebo.

The rearrangement links TRBV5-1 to TRBJ2-5; TRBD2 agrees at 9 bases. The CDR3 runs to 16 residues. Trimming at V came to 6 bases and at J to 5 bases, leaving 14 bases not matched to a gene. The V gene's germline CDR1 is SGHRS and CDR2 YFSETQ. CDR3 sequence reads: CASTLGYGGGVETQYF. The CDR3 bases are TGCGCCAGCACTCTTGGATATGGCGGGGGGGTTGAGACCCAGTACTTC.

The chain is built from TRBV12-3 or TRBV12-4 and TRBJ1-2; possibly TRBD1 for D (5 bases). V shed 1 base and J shed 10 bases, with 13 bases lying between them. The CDR3 loop spans 13 amino acids. The CDR3 region is CASSLELTALYTF. In DNA, the CDR3 is TGTGCCAGCAGTTTAGAGTTGACAGCACTCTACACCTTC.

This clone showed up just once. The chain carries TRBV20-1 and TRBJ1-1, with 9 bases that match TRBD1. This CDR3 is 15 amino acids long. V was pared by 3 bases and J by 1 base, with 6 bases of the junction left unmatched. Germline V gene data show CDR1 as DFQATT and CDR2 as SNEGSKA (reference sequence). Here the CDR3 reads CSASRRDRENTEAFF. CDR3 nucleotide sequence: TGCAGTGCTAGTCGACGGGACAGGGAGAACACTGAAGCTTTCTTT.

This clone was recorded only once. The gene calls are TRBV7-8 and TRBJ2-5; D not certain. From germline, CDR1 is SGHVS and CDR2 FQNEAQ. This CDR3 region has 15 residues. Trimming cost V 1 base and J 0 bases, with 9 bases left between them. The DNA of the CDR3 is TGTGCCAGCAGCTTAGTTTTCAGGTACCAAGAGACCCAGTACTTC. It codes for CASSLVFRYQETQYF.

This chain links TRBV6-5 with TRBJ1-1; no clear D. The CDR3 contains 14 residues. Germline loops: CDR1 MNHEY, CDR2 SVGAGI. V was cut by 7 bases and J by 3 bases, with 15 bases left in between. The CDR3 DNA follows: TGTGCCAGCACCACCGGGGAGAAATACACTGAAGCTTTCTTT. Its protein product is CASTTGEKYTEAFF.

The chain is built from TRBV7-2 and TRBJ1-1; TRBD1 is a possible D gene (5 bases). Between the trimmed V and J ends, which lost 1 base and 0 bases, there was a span of 9 bases. The CDR3 is 15 amino acids. The germline CDR1 and CDR2 sequences are SGHTA and FQGNSA. The CDR3 spells CASSLVAGVNTEAFF. CDR3 DNA sequence: TGTGCCAGCAGCTTAGTGGCGGGGGTGAACACTGAAGCTTTCTTT.

This chain connects TRBV5-4 to TRBJ2-2; maybe TRBD1 (6 bases). V lost 1 base and J 1 base, leaving 11 bases between the germline ends. The CDR3 has 16 residues. Germline CDR1 reads SGHNT; CDR2 reads YYREEE (reference sequence). CDR3: CASSLFGTWNTGELFF. DNA of the CDR3: TGTGCCAGCAGCTTGTTCGGGACATGGAACACCGGGGAGCTGTTTTTT. The variable domain in full, with the rest retrieved from reference TRBV5-4 and TRBJ2-2, is ETGVTQSPTHLIKTRGQQVTLRCSSQSGHNTVSWYQQALGQGPQFIFQYYREEENGRGNFPPRFSGLQFPNYSSELNVNALELDDSALYLCASSLFGTWNTGELFFGEGSRLTVL.

The chain links TRBV2 to TRBJ2-7, with D tentatively TRBD1 (5 bases). The CDR3 covers 13 residues. Trimming removed 4 bases at V and 7 bases at J, with 14 bases between. The germline V gene encodes CDR1 SNHLY and CDR2 FYNNEI. This CDR3 is CASSGVGVGEQYF. The CDR3, as DNA: TGTGCCAGCAGTGGGGTAGGGGTCGGGGAGCAGTACTTC.

The V gene is TRBV3-1 (or the pseudogene TRBV3-2), the J gene TRBJ1-2, with D uncertain. CDR3 length: 13 residues. The V and J ends lost 4 bases and 1 base respectively, with 7 bases between them. Germline V gene data show CDR1 as LGHDT and CDR2 as YNNKEL (reference sequence). The CDR3 spells CASSRSGNYGYTF. DNA for the CDR3: TGTGCCAGCAGCCGGTCGGGTAACTATGGCTACACCTTC.

The V call is TRBV19, the J call TRBJ1-5; D gene unclear. The CDR3 is 15 amino acids. Germline V gene data show CDR1 as LNHDA and CDR2 as SQIVND (reference sequence). The V end was cut by 1 base, the J end by 1 base, with 8 bases between. The CDR3 here is CASSIGGSSNQPQHF. Here the CDR3 DNA reads TGTGCCAGTAGTATAGGGGGTTCCAGCAATCAGCCCCAGCATTTT.

The CDR3 DNA reads as TGTGCCAGCAGCTTACGAACGGTAGAAAAACTGTTTTTT. Its translation: CASSLRTVEKLFF. The rearrangement joins TRBV7-2 to TRBJ1-4; D is unclear. CDR3 length: 13 residues. Per the germline V gene, CDR1 is SGHTA and CDR2 is FQGNSA. V lost 2 bases and J 8 bases, leaving 9 bases between the germline ends.

V is TRBV27 and J is TRBJ1-1; D gene uncertain. Germline V gene lookup returns CDR1 MNHEY and CDR2 SMNVEV (reference sequence). This CDR3 has 15 residues. V was trimmed by 2 bases and J by 5 bases, leaving 15 bases between them. The CDR3: CASSLRAALRTEAFF. The CDR3 DNA reads TGTGCCAGCAGTTTACGAGCCGCACTGAGAACTGAAGCTTTCTTT.

This clone was recorded once. The J gene is TRBJ2-1, the V gene TRBV6-2 or TRBV6-3; D is uncertain. From germline, CDR1 is MNHEY and CDR2 SVGEGT. The CDR3 length is 12 residues. With 4 bases removed from V and 7 bases from J, the gap between germline ends came to 8 bases. The CDR3 is CASSSPRNEQFF. CDR3 coding DNA: TGTGCCAGCAGTTCCCCTCGGAATGAGCAGTTCTTC.

The rearrangement uses TRBV7-9 and TRBJ1-4, with D hard to call. The germline V gene has CDR1 SEHNR and CDR2 FQNEAQ (reference sequence). The CDR3 runs to 14 residues. The V end was cut by 1 base, the J end by 3 bases, with 6 bases between. CDR3 in DNA: TGTGCCAGCAGCTTAGTCGGGGCTAATGAAAAACTGTTTTTT. Amino acids: CASSLVGANEKLFF.

The chain joins TRBV7-3 to TRBJ1-1; maybe TRBD1 (5 bases). Germline values: CDR1 SGHTA, CDR2 FQGTGA. The CDR3 sequence is 15 residues long. Trimming took 5 bases from V and 1 from J, leaving 14 bases between them. The CDR3 region is CASSPSGGSNTEAFF. The CDR3 nucleotides are TGTGCCAGCAGCCCGAGCGGGGGGTCGAACACTGAAGCTTTCTTT.

There are many counts of this clone. The chain uses TRBV27 and TRBJ1-4; D might be TRBD1 (6 bases). Trimming cost V 6 bases and J 8 bases, with 10 bases left between them. Germline V gives CDR1 MNHEY, CDR2 SMNVEV (reference sequence). The CDR3 runs 12 residues. CDR3 sequence: CASRGTGEKLFF. The CDR3 DNA follows: TGTGCCAGCAGGGGCACAGGGGAAAAACTGTTTTTT. Filled out from reference TRBV27 and TRBJ1-4, the complete variable domain reads EAQVTQNPRYLITVTGKKLTVTCSQNMNHEYMSWYRQDPGLGLRQIYYSMNVEVTDKGDVPEGYKVSRKEKRNFPLILESPSPNQTSLYFCASRGTGEKLFFGSGTQLSVL.

This clone was seen only a few times. Written as DNA, the CDR3 is TGTGTCAGAAGCCCCCACTTATGCGAGTCCGGGACAGCCTTTTTTTCTGGAAACACCATATATTTT. Amino acids: CVRSPHLCESGTAFFSGNTIYF. The chain carries TRBV7-5 and TRBJ1-3; TRBD1 is taken as the D call from the table, unchecked against the DNA. TRBV7-5 is a documented pseudogene. The CDR3 covers 22 residues.

This sequence joins TRBV30 and TRBJ1-2; 8 bases line up with TRBD1. Germline assignment: CDR1 GTSNPN and CDR2 SVGIG (reference sequence). The CDR3 sequence is 14 residues long. The V segment lost 2 bases and the J segment 2 bases; nucleotides outside the gene matches: 4. The CDR3 reads CAWSSNRGNYGYTF. CDR3 bases: TGTGCCTGGAGTAGCAACAGGGGGAACTATGGCTACACCTTC.

V usage is TRBV21-1 and J usage is TRBJ1-5; TRBD1, the table's D call, was not compared with the DNA. TRBV21-1 is described as a pseudogene. The CDR3 has 13 residues. CDR3 bases: TGTGCCAGCAGCAAATACAGGCCGGGGCCCCAGCATTTT. Its protein is CASSKYRPGPQHF.

Points on this clone: The same CDR3 also results from other DNA sequences found in this sample. The chain links TRBV12-3 or TRBV12-4 to TRBJ2-7; D is undetermined. This CDR3 has 13 amino acids. V gave up 3 bases and J gave up 1 base, with 7 bases separating them. This chain's CDR3 is CASSLRQSYEQYF. The CDR3 DNA sequence: TGTGCCAGCAGTTTGAGGCAGTCCTACGAGCAGTACTTC.

The chain uses TRBV7-9 and TRBJ1-2; 7 bases fit TRBD1. This CDR3 contains 15 residues. Unmatched junction bases numbered 6, after V lost 2 bases and J lost 3 bases. Germline CDR1 and CDR2: SEHNR and FQNEAQ (reference sequence). DNA for the CDR3: TGTGCCAGCAGCTTAAAGGGGGACAGACACTATGGCTACACCTTC. Its protein product is CASSLKGDRHYGYTF.

This chain connects TRBV5-4 to TRBJ2-7, with a weak D call TRBD2 (6 bases). Germline CDR1 is SGHNT and CDR2 is YYREEE (reference sequence). V was cut by 2 bases and J by 11 bases, with 20 bases left in between. This CDR3 is built from 14 residues. The CDR3 DNA follows: TGTGCCAGCAGCTTCGAGGGCAGCGGGCGTCGTGAGTACTTC. This sequence encodes CASSFEGSGRREYF.